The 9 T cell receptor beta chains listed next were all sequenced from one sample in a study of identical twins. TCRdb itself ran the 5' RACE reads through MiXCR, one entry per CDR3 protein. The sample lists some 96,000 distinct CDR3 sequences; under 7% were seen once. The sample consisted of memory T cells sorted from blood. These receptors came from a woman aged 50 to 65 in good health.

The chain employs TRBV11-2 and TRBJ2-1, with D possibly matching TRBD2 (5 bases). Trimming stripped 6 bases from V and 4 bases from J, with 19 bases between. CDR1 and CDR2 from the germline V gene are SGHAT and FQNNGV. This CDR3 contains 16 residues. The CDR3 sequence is CASRSPWHRGYNEQFF. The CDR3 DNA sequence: TGTGCCAGCAGGTCGCCTTGGCATCGGGGATACAATGAGCAGTTCTTC.

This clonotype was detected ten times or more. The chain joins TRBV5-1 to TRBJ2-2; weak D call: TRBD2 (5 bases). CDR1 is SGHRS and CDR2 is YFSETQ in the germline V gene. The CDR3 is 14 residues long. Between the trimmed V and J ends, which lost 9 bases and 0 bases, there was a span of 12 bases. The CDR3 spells CAIRDGTNTGELFF. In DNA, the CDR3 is TGCGCCATCCGTGACGGGACGAACACCGGGGAGCTGTTTTTT.

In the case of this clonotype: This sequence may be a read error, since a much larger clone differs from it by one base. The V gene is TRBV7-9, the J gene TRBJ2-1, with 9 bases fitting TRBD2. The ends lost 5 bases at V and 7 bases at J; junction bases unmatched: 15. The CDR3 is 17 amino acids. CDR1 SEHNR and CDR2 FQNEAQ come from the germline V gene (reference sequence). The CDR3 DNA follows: TGTGCCAGCAGCCCAGGGGAGACTAGCGGAGTTAGGAATGAGCAGTTCTTC. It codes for CASSPGETSGVRNEQFF.

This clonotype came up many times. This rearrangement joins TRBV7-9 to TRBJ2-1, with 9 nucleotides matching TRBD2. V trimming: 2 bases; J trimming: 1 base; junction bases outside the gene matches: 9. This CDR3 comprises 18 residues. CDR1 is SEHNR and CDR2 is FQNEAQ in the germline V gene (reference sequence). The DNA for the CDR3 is TGTGCCAGCAGCTTATCAGGAATAGCGGGGGTGTCCTACAATGAGCAGTTCTTC. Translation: CASSLSGIAGVSYNEQFF.

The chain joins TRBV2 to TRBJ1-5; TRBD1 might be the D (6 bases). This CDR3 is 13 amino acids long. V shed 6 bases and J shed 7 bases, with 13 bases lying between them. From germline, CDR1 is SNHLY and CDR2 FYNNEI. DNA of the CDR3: TGTGCCAGCAGGGGGGACATCGGGCAGCCCCAGCATTTT. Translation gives CASRGDIGQPQHF.

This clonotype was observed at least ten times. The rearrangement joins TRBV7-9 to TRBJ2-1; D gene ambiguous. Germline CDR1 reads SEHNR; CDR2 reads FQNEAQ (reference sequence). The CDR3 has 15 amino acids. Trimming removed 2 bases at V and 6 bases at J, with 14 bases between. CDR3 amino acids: CASSLQATSTNEQFF. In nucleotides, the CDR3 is TGTGCCAGCAGCTTACAAGCTACCTCCACCAATGAGCAGTTCTTC.

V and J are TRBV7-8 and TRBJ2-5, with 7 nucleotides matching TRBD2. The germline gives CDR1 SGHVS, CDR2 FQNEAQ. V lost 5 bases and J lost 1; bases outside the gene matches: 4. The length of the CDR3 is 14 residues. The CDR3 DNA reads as TGTGCCAGCAGCCCAACTAGCGTCCAAGAGACCCAGTACTTC. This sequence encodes CASSPTSVQETQYF. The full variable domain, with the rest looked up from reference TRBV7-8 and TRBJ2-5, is GAGVSQSPRYKVAKRGQDVALRCDPISGHVSLFWYQQALGQGPEFLTYFQNEAQLDKSGLPSDRFFAERPEGSVSTLKIQRTQQEDSAVYLCASSPTSVQETQYFGPGTRLLVL.

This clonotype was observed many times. This CDR3 reads CASCPRATNEKLFF. The DNA of the CDR3 is TGTGCCAGCTGCCCGCGTGCAACTAATGAAAAACTGTTTTTT. The chain links TRBV12-3 or TRBV12-4 to TRBJ1-4; D unclear. The CDR3 is 14 residues long. V was clipped by 8 bases and J by 0 bases, with 10 bases between them.

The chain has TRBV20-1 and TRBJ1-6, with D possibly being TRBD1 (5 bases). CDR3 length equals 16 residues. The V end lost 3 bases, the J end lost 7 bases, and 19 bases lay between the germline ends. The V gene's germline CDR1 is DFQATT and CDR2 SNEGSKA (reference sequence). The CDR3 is CSASIIQGNLNSPLHF. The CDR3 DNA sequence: TGCAGTGCTAGCATAATCCAGGGTAACTTGAATTCACCCCTCCACTTT.